Following are 27 T cell receptor beta chains from one sample sequenced in a study of STAT3 mutations in large granular lymphocyte leukemia (dated by TCRdb to the late 2010s). Libraries were constructed by the immunoSEQ multiplex PCR assay. This is the immuneACCESS table as TCRdb keeps it, with only in-frame sequences that have V and J called. A part of the clones is gone; compared with another copy, unresolved V genes explain less than half, and the rest is unexplained. The sample records about 24,000 clones, 94% of which are singletons. The ten largest clones represent about 6.8% of the sample. Which antigens these TCRs recognize remains unknown. The investigation overall reported the following: At least one immunodominant TCRbeta clonotype was identified in every T-LGLL patient, and multiple immunodominant subclonotypes were identified in about half of the T-LGLL patients.

Sequencing was carried out using peripheral blood mononuclear cells. Source of these receptors: a man aged 35 to 55 with T-cell large granular lymphocyte leukemia. Some clones in this sample may be carry-over from other donors' samples. The age is the age at diagnosis.

The CDR3 here is CASSRDRGIYEQYF. The DNA of the CDR3 is TGTGCCAGCAGCCGGGACAGGGGAATATACGAGCAGTACTTC. This rearrangement joins TRBV2 to TRBJ2-7; 10 bases are shared with TRBD1. Germline CDR1 and CDR2: SNHLY and FYNNEI. The J segment lost 4 bases and the V segment lost 6 bases, leaving 6 bases of the junction unmatched. This CDR3 has 14 residues.

J is TRBJ2-1 and V is TRBV5-8, with TRBD2 identical over 15 bases. With V trimmed by 6 bases and J by 5 bases, 3 bases remained unmatched. This CDR3 is 15 amino acids long. Per germline, CDR1 SGHTS and CDR2 YDEGEE. The CDR3 region has the DNA TGTGCCAGCAAATGGACTAGCGGGGGGGACAATGAGCAGTTCTTC. Its protein product is CASKWTSGGDNEQFF.

CDR3 residues: CASSQDLNQGRQETQYF. The CDR3 nucleotides read TGCGCCAGCAGCCAAGACCTCAACCAAGGGCGGCAAGAGACCCAGTACTTC. V gene TRBV4-3 combines with J gene TRBJ2-5; D unresolved. V was pared by 0 bases and J by 2 bases, with 16 bases between. Germline-derived CDR1 and CDR2 are LGHNA and YSLEER. This CDR3 comprises 17 residues.

The chain links TRBV28 to TRBJ1-5, with 12 bases lining up with TRBD1. Germline V gene sequence: CDR1 MDHEN, CDR2 SYDVKM. V was clipped by 5 bases and J by 2 bases; unmatched bases: 19. There are 21 residues in the CDR3. CDR3 region: CASSPRVGGDRGRWGNQPQHF. The CDR3 DNA reads as TGTGCCAGCAGTCCTAGGGTCGGGGGGGACAGGGGGCGTTGGGGCAATCAGCCCCAGCATTTT.

The J gene is TRBJ2-5, the V gene TRBV5-5; D assignment may be TRBD1 or TRBD2 (6 bases each). V was clipped by 4 bases and J by 1 base, with 17 bases between them. Germline-derived CDR1 and CDR2 are SGHKS and YYEKEE (reference sequence). The CDR3 loop spans 16 amino acids. CDR3 region: CASSRSGGGGQETQYF. CDR3 bases: TGTGCCAGCAGCCGGAGTGGAGGAGGGGGCCAAGAGACCCAGTACTTC.

The rearrangement links TRBV30 to TRBJ2-2; D gene uncertain. The CDR3 is made up of 13 amino acids. Per the germline V gene, CDR1 is GTSNPN and CDR2 is SVGIG (reference sequence). Trimming removed 4 bases from V and 5 bases from J, with 11 bases in between. In DNA, the CDR3 is TGTGCCTGGAAGGCCGACCCTACCGGGGAGCTGTTTTTT. Translating it yields CAWKADPTGELFF.

The J gene is TRBJ2-7, the V gene TRBV6-1; 10 bases map to TRBD1. CDR1 and CDR2 from the germline V gene are MNHNS and SASEGT. CDR3 length: 15 amino acids. The V and J ends lost 2 bases and 9 bases, in that order; junction bases with no gene match: 10. Written as DNA, the CDR3 is TGTGCCAGCAGTGAACCGGGACAGGGGTCTATAGGGCAGTACTTC. This translates into CASSEPGQGSIGQYF.

V gene TRBV4-3 combines with J gene TRBJ1-6; D ambiguous. V lost 0 bases to trimming and J lost 7 bases, with 13 bases between them. The CDR3 runs 16 residues. Germline assignment: CDR1 LGHNA and CDR2 YSLEER. CDR3: CASSQEAHTGNSPLHF. Written as DNA, the CDR3 is TGCGCCAGCAGCCAAGAGGCGCATACGGGGAATTCACCCCTCCACTTT.

This sequence joins TRBV30 and TRBJ1-1, with 9 bases aligning to TRBD1. The CDR3 sequence is 13 residues long. V lost 2 bases and J lost 5; bases outside the gene matches: 3. Germline V gene lookup returns CDR1 GTSNPN and CDR2 SVGIG (reference sequence). The CDR3 DNA sequence: TGTGCCTGGAGTACAGGGGGCTGGACTGAAGCTTTCTTT. It specifies CAWSTGGWTEAFF. The full variable domain, rest sourced from reference TRBV30 and TRBJ1-1, is SQTIHQWPATLVQPVGSPLSLECTVEGTSNPNLYWYRQAAGRGLQLLFYSVGIGQISSEVPQNLSASRPQDRQFILSSKKLLLSDSGFYLCAWSTGGWTEAFFGQGTRLTVV.

The genes are TRBV28 and TRBJ2-7; D is tentatively TRBD1 or TRBD2 (5 bases each). Per the germline V gene, CDR1 is MDHEN and CDR2 is SYDVKM. The germline V and J ends were trimmed by 3 bases and 2 bases, with 8 bases remaining between them. CDR3 length equals 13 residues. The CDR3 region is CASSLGVTYEQYF. CDR3 bases: TGTGCCAGCAGTTTGGGGGTTACCTACGAGCAGTACTTC.

This chain joins TRBV4-1 and TRBJ1-1; D is unresolved. Trimming took 3 bases from V and 6 from J, leaving 11 bases between them. This CDR3 contains 13 residues. The germline V gene encodes CDR1 MGHRA and CDR2 YSYEKL. CDR3 sequence (DNA): TGCGCCAGCAGCCAGCCTGGGCCGGCTGAAGCTTTCTTT. Encoded protein: CASSQPGPAEAFF.

The chain uses TRBV5-4 and TRBJ2-5, with TRBD1 matching 9 bases. Trimming at V came to 10 bases and at J to 4 bases, leaving 8 bases not matched to a gene. Germline-derived CDR1 and CDR2 are SGHNT and YYREEE (reference sequence). The CDR3 loop spans 13 amino acids. This CDR3 is CAGTGGAGETQYF. The CDR3 nucleotides are TGTGCCGGCACAGGGGGCGCGGGAGAGACCCAGTACTTC.

This chain uses TRBV5-1 with TRBJ1-2; 7 bases line up with TRBD1. Trimming cost V 4 bases and J 0 bases; bases outside gene matches: 15. Germline V gene sequence: CDR1 SGHRS, CDR2 YFSETQ. This CDR3 region has 18 residues. In DNA form, the CDR3 reads TGCGCCAGCAGCACCGGACAGGTAACCCCGTTAGCTAACTATGGCTACACCTTC. Translating it yields CASSTGQVTPLANYGYTF.

The chain combines TRBV2 with TRBJ2-5, with TRBD2 matching 9 bases. Per germline, CDR1 SNHLY and CDR2 FYNNEI. The length of the CDR3 is 14 residues. J lost 5 bases, V lost 6 bases, and 7 bases had no gene match. CDR3 bases: TGTGCCAGCAGGCGGGGGGGCTATGGGGAGACCCAGTACTTC. This codes for CASRRGGYGETQYF.

This chain joins TRBV28 and TRBJ1-2; no definite D call. Germline V lookup: CDR1 MDHEN, CDR2 SYDVKM. V shed 7 bases and J shed 7 bases, with 22 bases lying between them. The CDR3 extends over 15 amino acids. The CDR3: CASTLDEGAASGYTF. The CDR3, as DNA: TGTGCCAGCACCCTGGACGAGGGTGCGGCCTCTGGCTACACCTTC.

The chain uses TRBV5-4 and TRBJ2-1; 10 bases align to TRBD2. The germline CDR1 and CDR2 sequences are SGHNT and YYREEE (reference sequence). The V segment lost 2 bases and the J segment 8 bases; nucleotides outside the gene matches: 10. There are 16 residues in the CDR3. CDR3: CASSFPTSGVGYEQFF. DNA for the CDR3: TGTGCCAGCAGCTTCCCCACTAGCGGGGTAGGGTATGAGCAGTTCTTC.

The J gene is TRBJ2-3, the V gene TRBV5-1; D unresolved. The V end lost 2 bases, the J end lost 2 bases, and 9 bases lay between the germline ends. Germline CDR1 reads SGHRS; CDR2 reads YFSETQ. This CDR3 contains 14 residues. CDR3 nucleotide sequence: TGCGCCAGCAGCTTAGAACAAGACACAGATACGCAGTATTTT. It specifies CASSLEQDTDTQYF.

The chain has TRBV29-1 and TRBJ1-4, with TRBD1 matching over 7 bases. The CDR3 has 12 residues. CDR1 is SQVTM and CDR2 is ANQGSEA in the germline V gene. Trimming removed 6 bases from V and 5 bases from J; junction bases left unmatched: 3. The CDR3 loop is CSVQDRNEKLFF. The CDR3, as DNA: TGCAGCGTCCAGGACAGGAATGAAAAACTGTTTTTT.

J is TRBJ2-5 and V is TRBV4-1; 8 positions match TRBD1. The germline gives CDR1 MGHRA, CDR2 YSYEKL. The CDR3 runs 16 residues. J lost 0 bases, V lost 4 bases, and 7 bases had no gene match. This CDR3 is CASSRGTGLYQETQYF. Here the CDR3 DNA reads TGCGCCAGCAGCCGGGGGACAGGCTTGTACCAAGAGACCCAGTACTTC.

V is TRBV4-3 and J is TRBJ2-1; D perhaps matches TRBD2 (5 bases). Trimming cost V 1 base and J 0 bases, with 16 bases left between them. The CDR3 spans 18 residues. CDR1 LGHNA and CDR2 YSLEER come from the germline V gene. The CDR3 loop is CASSQVSPWESSYNEQFF. The CDR3 bases are TGCGCCAGCAGCCAAGTAAGCCCCTGGGAGAGCTCCTACAATGAGCAGTTCTTC.

The rearrangement links TRBV7-2 to TRBJ1-5; 9 bases map to TRBD1. V lost 0 bases to trimming and J lost 6 bases; unmatched junction nucleotides: 6. The CDR3 has 16 residues. Germline V gene sequence: CDR1 SGHTA, CDR2 FQGNSA. The CDR3 DNA reads TGTGCCAGCAGCTTAGCACCGGGACAGGGCGGTCAGCCCCAGCATTTT. Its translation is CASSLAPGQGGQPQHF.

The chain uses TRBV5-1 and TRBJ1-2; D unresolved. V lost 5 bases to trimming and J lost 8 bases, with 16 bases between them. Germline-derived CDR1 and CDR2 are SGHRS and YFSETQ. CDR3 length: 13 residues. As DNA, the CDR3 is TGCGCCAGCAGACCGGAAGGATATCCAGGCTACACCTTC. Translated: CASRPEGYPGYTF. Together with reference TRBV5-1 and TRBJ1-2, the CDR3 gives the full variable domain: KAGVTQTPRYLIKTRGQQVTLSCSPISGHRSVSWYQQTPGQGLQFLFEYFSETQRNKGNFPGRFSGRQFSNSRSEMNVSTLELGDSALYLCASRPEGYPGYTFGSGTRLTVV.

This chain uses TRBV2 with TRBJ2-5; TRBD1 matches 9 bases. The CDR3 has 13 amino acids. J gave up 4 bases and V 6 bases, and 3 bases lay outside the gene matches. Germline V gene sequence: CDR1 SNHLY, CDR2 FYNNEI. CDR3 DNA: TGTGCCAGCAGGGGGACAGGGATAGAGACCCAGTACTTC. Translating gives CASRGTGIETQYF.

This CDR3 reads CASSQGLADPEQFF. CDR3 in DNA: TGCGCCAGCAGCCAGGGTTTGGCGGATCCCGAGCAGTTCTTC. The J gene is TRBJ2-1, the V gene TRBV4-3; D remains ambiguous. CDR3 length equals 14 residues. Germline V gene sequence: CDR1 LGHNA, CDR2 YSLEER. V lost 3 bases, J lost 10 bases, and 16 bases lay in between.

The chain recombines TRBV29-1 with TRBJ2-7, with TRBD2 matching over 7 bases. Germline V gene lookup returns CDR1 SQVTM and CDR2 ANQGSEA. Trimming removed 1 base from V and 3 bases from J; junction bases left unmatched: 3. There are 13 residues in the CDR3. The CDR3 reads CSVEGGRDYEQYF. CDR3 DNA sequence: TGCAGCGTTGAAGGTGGGAGGGACTACGAGCAGTACTTC.

This clone was seen only once. The V call is TRBV20-1, the J call TRBJ2-3; no firm D call. The length of the CDR3 is 11 residues. Germline V gene sequence: CDR1 DFQATT, CDR2 SNEGSKA (reference sequence). The CDR3 DNA sequence: TGCAGGACCCTCGGGCCCTATACGCAGTATTTT. It specifies CRTLGPYTQYF.

V and J are TRBV6-6 and TRBJ2-7; 9 bases fit TRBD1. This CDR3 spans 15 amino acids. V lost 4 bases, J lost 6 bases, and 10 bases stayed unmatched. Germline V gene data show CDR1 as MNHNY and CDR2 as SVGAGI (reference sequence). CDR3 DNA sequence: TGTGCCAGCAGTTGGAACAGGGGGCATGCGTCCGAGCAGTACTTC. Translating it yields CASSWNRGHASEQYF.